These 10 T cell receptor beta chains came from one sample sequenced in a study of beta chain features in type 1 diabetes. Expressed TCRB transcripts were sequenced after all isolated RNA was converted to cDNA. TCRdb's table, derived via immunoSEQ multiplex PCR, lists solely in-frame clones and lacks some. The data contain around 250,000 clones, about 25% of them singletons. Sequencing used central memory CD4+ T cells from blood. The receptors were gathered from a man younger than 45 in good health.

The CDR3 reads CAISEGRGSAGNTIYF. The CDR3 region has the DNA TGTGCCATCAGTGAGGGCAGAGGGTCGGCTGGAAACACCATATATTTT. This sequence joins TRBV10-3 and TRBJ1-3; the D is unclear. The germline V gene has CDR1 ENHRY and CDR2 SYGVKD. There are 16 residues in the CDR3. V lost 2 bases and J lost 2, with 13 bases in between.

This clone was seen more than once but under ten times. The rearrangement joins TRBV2 to TRBJ2-3; 9 bases are shared with TRBD2. The CDR3 is 14 residues long. The V and J ends lost 7 bases and 5 bases, in that order; junction bases with no gene match: 7. Per germline, CDR1 SNHLY and CDR2 FYNNEI. CDR3 bases: TGTGCCAGCACCCTGGGAGCGGGAGGAGATACGCAGTATTTT. It codes for CASTLGAGGDTQYF.

The chain is built from TRBV19 and TRBJ2-2, with D perhaps TRBD1 (6 bases). The germline gives CDR1 LNHDA, CDR2 SQIVND (reference sequence). The CDR3 runs 15 residues. V was cut by 3 bases and J by 4 bases, with 12 bases left in between. The CDR3: CASSIEDRFTGELFF. In DNA, the CDR3 is TGTGCCAGTAGTATTGAGGACAGATTCACCGGGGAGCTGTTTTTT. Combining the CDR3 with reference TRBV19 and TRBJ2-2 gives the whole variable domain DGGITQSPKYLFRKEGQNVTLSCEQNLNHDAMYWYRQDPGQGLRLIYYSQIVNDFQKGDIAEGYSVSREKKESFPLTVTSAQKNPTAFYLCASSIEDRFTGELFFGEGSRLTVL.

The genes are TRBV7-2 and TRBJ2-5; 7 nucleotides agree with TRBD1. The germline CDR1 and CDR2 sequences are SGHTA and FQGNSA. CDR3 length: 15 amino acids. V dropped 6 bases and J dropped 1; count of bases not matched to a gene: 8. CDR3 bases: TGTGCCAGCAGACCCGGGGACAGAAGCCAAGAGACCCAGTACTTC. Translation: CASRPGDRSQETQYF.

V and J are TRBV29-1 and TRBJ2-2; D gene ambiguous. CDR1 and CDR2 from the germline V gene are SQVTM and ANQGSEA. The CDR3 length is 12 residues. V lost 4 bases and J 6 bases, leaving 9 bases between the germline ends. The CDR3 loop is CSVGFGAGELFF. In DNA, the CDR3 is TGCAGCGTTGGGTTTGGGGCCGGGGAGCTGTTTTTT.

Concerning this clone: Given the absence of the conserved phenylalanine or tryptophan at the CDR3 end, a read error is likely. No DNA is shown, since the ends of the CDR3 on it are uncertain; the CDR3 is the one TCRdb lists. The rearrangement uses TRBV4-3 and TRBJ2-7; no check of the table's D call, TRBD2, against the DNA was made. The CDR3 extends over 10 residues, inclusive of both ends. CDR1 is LGHNA and CDR2 is YSLEER in the germline V gene. CDR3 sequence: CASSLDYGQE.

The chain is built from TRBV9 and TRBJ2-2; no clear D. The CDR3 runs 12 residues. Trimming removed 0 bases from V and 7 bases from J, with 4 bases in between. From germline, CDR1 is SGDLS and CDR2 YYNGEE. In nucleotides, the CDR3 is TGTGCCAGCAGCGTAGGTGACGGGGAGCTGTTTTTT. Residues: CASSVGDGELFF. The full variable domain, with the rest looked up from reference TRBV9 and TRBJ2-2, is DSGVTQTPKHLITATGQRVTLRCSPRSGDLSVYWYQQSLDQGLQFLIQYYNGEERAKGNILERFSAQQFPDLHSELNLSSLELGDSALYFCASSVGDGELFFGEGSRLTVL.

The J gene is TRBJ1-3, the V gene TRBV30; no firm D call. Between the trimmed V and J ends, which lost 2 bases and 0 bases, there was a span of 5 bases. Germline CDR1 GTSNPN, CDR2 SVGIG (reference sequence). This CDR3 region has 13 residues. The CDR3 DNA reads as TGTGCCTGGAGTTGGGCCTCTGGAAACACCATATATTTT. Translation: CAWSWASGNTIYF.

The V call is TRBV7-2, the J call TRBJ2-1; 7 bases line up with TRBD1. The V gene's germline CDR1 is SGHTA and CDR2 FQGNSA. This CDR3 has 15 amino acids. V was clipped by 6 bases and J by 2 bases; unmatched bases: 7. The CDR3 nucleotides are TGTGCCAGCAGGGCAGGGGGTAGTCCCTACAATGAGCAGTTCTTC. Its protein is CASRAGGSPYNEQFF.

The chain carries TRBV27 and TRBJ2-3; tentative D call: TRBD1 (5 bases). V was shortened by 7 bases and J by 8 bases, with 19 bases between the two germline ends. There are 14 residues in the CDR3. CDR1 is MNHEY and CDR2 is SMNVEV in the germline V gene (reference sequence). DNA of the CDR3: TGTGCCAGCAATAGGCAGGGTGGAGATGGTACGCAGTATTTT. As protein: CASNRQGGDGTQYF.